This T cell receptor (beta chain) was profiled in a study of blood T cells in healthy people across ages. Notes on the study in general: Researchers judged that diversity estimates from one million T cells fell short of true values.

Through a sample-barcoded 5' primer and a J-beta primer mix, a second PCR was run for about 6 to 12 cycles. Each CDR3 protein is one row after TCRdb ran MiXCR on the 5' RACE reads. This sample carries 750,000 to 1,000,000 distinct CDR3 sequences, approximately 32% of them seen once, and the ten largest clones take roughly 10%. With respect to this clonotype: Its antigen is not known.

Losses at the gene ends were 2 bases for V and 7 bases for J; bases not matched to a gene: 6. Germline CDR1 is KGHSH and CDR2 is LQKENI. The CDR3 spans 14 residues. The same data also contributed to another study, on T cells of mothers and their children.

The chain is built from TRBV18 and TRBJ1-2, with 8 bases identical to TRBD1. The sequence was collected from a woman aged 40 to 49 in good health. The sequenced sample consisted of blood. The CDR3: CASSPEDRAGGYTF. CDR3 sequence (DNA): TGTGCCAGCTCACCAGAGGACAGGGCGGGTGGCTACACCTTC.